This TCR beta chain was observed in a study of blood T cell repertoires in COVID-19. Study processing details: Researchers report that nucleated cell counts were estimated from reference gene primer amplification. Data came from immunoSEQ multiplex PCR; TCRdb stores just in-frame clones and leaves some out. D and trimming were read from the DNA, whereas the V and J calls and clone size are those reported in that table. Among 300,000 to 450,000 clones listed, 70% to 90% were seen once. What was sequenced was PBMCs or T cells enriched from blood (not recorded which). This TCR came from a man aged 25-45 years who had recovered from COVID-19.

The CDR3 protein is CASSPGTGSSGNTIYF. The CDR3 DNA reads TGTGCCAGCAGCCCAGGGACAGGGAGCTCTGGAAACACCATATATTTT. The chain uses TRBV9 and TRBJ1-3; TRBD1 matches 9 bases. V lost 4 bases and J lost 0; bases outside the gene matches: 5. Germline V gives CDR1 SGDLS, CDR2 YYNGEE. This CDR3 is 16 amino acids long.